The present entry profiles one T cell receptor beta chain with its context. Profiled with immunoSEQ multiplex PCR; TCRdb holds only in-frame clones, not every one. The table shows fewer than 75,000 clones, with more than 75% occurring only once. The data stem from a study of blood T cell repertoires in COVID-19. Germline-derived CDR1 and CDR2 are MGHRA and YSYEKL. V gave up 0 bases and J gave up 5 bases; unmatched junction bases: 6. The CDR3 spans 17 residues. The receptor was isolated from a human donor in a cohort sampled during active COVID-19. Specimen: peripheral blood. The J gene is TRBJ2-3, the V gene TRBV4-1; 12 nucleotides agree with TRBD2. CDR3 DNA: TGCGCCAGCAGCCAAGAGAGTACTAGCGGGAGGCTAGATACGCAGTATTTT. Amino acids: CASSQESTSGRLDTQYF.